Each of the 8 T cell receptor beta chains below was sequenced from the same sample in a study of OX40 agonist ivuxolimab in advanced cancers. The repertoire was sequenced with immunoSEQ multiplex PCR; TCRdb's copy has only in-frame clones and lacks some. The profile shows some 77,000 clones, 80% to 95% of them singletons. The sample here was CD4+ or CD8+ T cells sorted from blood, taken in a trial of the OX40 agonist ivuxolimab. The source is an adult with an advanced solid tumor such as melanoma, head and neck, liver or kidney cancer.

The rearrangement links TRBV6-5 to TRBJ2-7, with 8 bases identical to TRBD1. Germline V gene lookup returns CDR1 MNHEY and CDR2 SVGAGI. This CDR3 contains 14 residues. J gave up 5 bases and V 6 bases, and 9 bases lay outside the gene matches. CDR3: CASSRWTGTDEQYF. In DNA form, the CDR3 reads TGTGCCAGCAGCCGGTGGACAGGGACCGACGAGCAGTACTTC.

This chain links TRBV6-5 with TRBJ2-7; D possibly uses TRBD1 or TRBD2 (6 bases each). Germline-derived CDR1 and CDR2 are MNHEY and SVGAGI. This CDR3 comprises 15 residues. V was cut by 0 bases and J by 3 bases, with 12 bases left in between. The DNA of the CDR3 is TGTGCCAGCAGTTACTCGTATGGGGGGCTCTACGAGCAGTACTTC. Encoded protein: CASSYSYGGLYEQYF.

V and J are TRBV4-3 and TRBJ2-2, with unresolved D. V lost 0 bases and J 2 bases, leaving 10 bases between the germline ends. CDR3 length equals 16 residues. The germline V gene has CDR1 LGHNA and CDR2 YSLEER. The CDR3 coding sequence is TGCGCCAGCAGCCAAGAGGGCGGTTCTAACACCGGGGAGCTGTTTTTT. This encodes CASSQEGGSNTGELFF.

Only a few counts were recorded for this clone. The chain carries TRBV6-6 and TRBJ2-3; 9 nucleotides match TRBD1. Germline CDR1 MNHNY, CDR2 SVGAGI (reference sequence). V gave up 9 bases and J gave up 1 base; unmatched junction bases: 2. The CDR3 runs 13 residues. In DNA form, the CDR3 reads TGTGCCAGTCGGGACAGGGGCACAGATACGCAGTATTTT. Translation: CASRDRGTDTQYF.

This clone was seen just once. The V and J genes are TRBV28 and TRBJ1-5, with D unresolved. The CDR3 contains 17 residues. The V gene's germline CDR1 is MDHEN and CDR2 SYDVKM. V dropped 3 bases and J dropped 2 bases, with 17 bases sitting between them. The CDR3 sequence: CASSFQRVNYGNQPQHF. For the CDR3, the DNA is TGTGCCAGCAGTTTCCAAAGGGTCAACTATGGCAATCAGCCCCAGCATTTT.

The CDR3 region is CASSLGATNEKLFF. The CDR3 DNA sequence: TGTGCCAGCAGTCTGGGGGCAACTAATGAAAAACTGTTTTTT. The chain has TRBV2 and TRBJ1-4, with a weak D call TRBD1 (5 bases). The V end was cut by 5 bases, the J end by 0 bases, with 7 bases between. From germline, CDR1 is SNHLY and CDR2 FYNNEI. CDR3 length: 14 amino acids.

This rearrangement joins TRBV28 to TRBJ2-5, with D possibly being TRBD1 (6 bases). V lost 2 bases and J 4 bases, leaving 23 bases between the germline ends. This CDR3 has 18 amino acids. Per the germline V gene, CDR1 is MDHEN and CDR2 is SYDVKM. CDR3 region: CASSLPSGLRGSRETQYF. The CDR3 region has the DNA TGTGCCAGCAGTTTACCCTCCGGGTTAAGGGGGAGTCGAGAGACCCAGTACTTC.

This chain links TRBV6-6 with TRBJ2-2; perhaps TRBD2 as D (6 bases). Germline CDR1 is MNHNY and CDR2 is SVGAGI (reference sequence). This CDR3 has 15 residues. V gave up 6 bases and J gave up 0 bases, with 11 bases separating them. The CDR3 is CASSKGLTNTGELFF. The CDR3 DNA reads as TGTGCCAGCAGCAAAGGACTAACGAACACCGGGGAGCTGTTTTTT.